This T cell receptor (beta chain) is drawn from a study of response to subunit inactivated influenza vaccine. Study-level results: Researchers suggested that each seasonal influenza vaccination recruits few new T cells.

V dropped 6 bases and J dropped 1 base, with 9 bases sitting between them. CDR1 is LNHDA, CDR2 SQIVND, per germline (reference sequence). The CDR3 is made up of 13 amino acids. This clonotype appeared a few times. Its antigen is undetermined. Via MiXCR, TCRdb re-called the RT-PCR reads, giving one row per CDR3 protein. The sample consists of around 150,000 distinct CDR3 sequences, roughly a tenth of them appearing once. The J gene is TRBJ1-1, the V gene TRBV19; D is undetermined. This receptor was taken from a man in his fifties or sixties who received an inactivated influenza vaccine. Sequenced here: non-naive T cells sorted from PBMCs, sampled roughly 46 days after vaccination. The DNA for the CDR3 is TGTGCCAGTAGACAACCTTCGAACACTGAAGCTTTCTTT. Residues: CASRQPSNTEAFF.